These 20 T cell receptor beta chains came from one sample sequenced in a study of blood T cell repertoires in COVID-19. Here immunoSEQ multiplex PCR was the method, and the copy in TCRdb shows in-frame clones only, minus some. The sample shows around 230,000 clones, 84% of them seen only once. The sample was peripheral blood. The receptors originated from a man in his forties who had recovered from COVID-19.

The CDR3 here is CASSQAPGARDTQYF. CDR3 nucleotide sequence: TGCGCCAGCAGCCAAGCCCCTGGGGCCCGTGATACGCAGTATTTT. The chain couples TRBV4-3 to TRBJ2-3; TRBD1 might be the D (5 bases). This CDR3 region has 15 residues. The germline V gene encodes CDR1 LGHNA and CDR2 YSLEER. Trimming removed 1 base at V and 6 bases at J, with 14 bases between.

The V call is TRBV19, the J call TRBJ2-7, with 8 bases aligning to TRBD1. CDR3 length: 14 residues. V gave up 3 bases and J gave up 2 bases; unmatched junction bases: 3. Germline V gene lookup returns CDR1 LNHDA and CDR2 SQIVND (reference sequence). The CDR3 reads CASSMQGAPYEQYF. The CDR3 nucleotides are TGTGCCAGTAGTATGCAGGGGGCCCCCTACGAGCAGTACTTC.

The CDR3 DNA follows: TGTGCCAGCAGGGGTACAGGGGACAACAGCTATGGCTACACCTTC. Translation gives CASRGTGDNSYGYTF. The chain combines TRBV6-5 with TRBJ1-2, with 7 bases matching TRBD1. This CDR3 is built from 15 residues. Germline lookup yields CDR1 MNHEY and CDR2 SVGAGI. Losses at the gene ends were 6 bases for V and 4 bases for J; bases not matched to a gene: 11.

The rearrangement links TRBV10-3 to TRBJ1-6; 7 bases align to TRBD1. There are 15 residues in the CDR3. The trim removed 4 bases at V and 7 bases at J, leaving 7 bases unmatched. CDR1 is ENHRY and CDR2 is SYGVKD in the germline V gene. CDR3 sequence (DNA): TGTGCCATCAGTGTCCGGGACAGCAGCAATTCACCCCTCCACTTT. Amino acid sequence: CAISVRDSSNSPLHF.

The CDR3 reads CASSLDSGQNTEAFF. DNA for the CDR3: TGCGCCAGCAGCTTGGATTCCGGTCAGAACACTGAAGCTTTCTTT. The V gene is TRBV5-1, the J gene TRBJ1-1; no reliable D call. Germline V gene lookup returns CDR1 SGHRS and CDR2 YFSETQ. Trimming took off 0 bases at V and 1 base at J, with 10 bases between the two ends. The CDR3 has 15 amino acids.

The J gene is TRBJ2-7, the V gene TRBV7-2; D may be TRBD2 (6 bases). Germline V CDR1 and CDR2: SGHTA, FQGNSA. The CDR3 contains 14 residues. Between the trimmed V and J ends, which lost 1 base and 3 bases, there was a span of 10 bases. CDR3 protein: CASSLDGGFYEQYF. As DNA, the CDR3 is TGTGCCAGCAGCTTAGACGGAGGGTTCTACGAGCAGTACTTC.

This chain links TRBV27 with TRBJ1-3; D is possibly TRBD1 (6 bases). In germline, CDR1 is MNHEY, CDR2 SMNVEV (reference sequence). Deletions cut 5 bases from V and 0 bases from J, with 23 bases between. CDR3 size: 19 residues. The CDR3 loop is CASSPVWPGTLSSGNTIYF. The CDR3 coding sequence is TGTGCCAGCAGTCCAGTCTGGCCCGGGACATTGAGCTCTGGAAACACCATATATTTT.

To note about this clone: Just one base apart from a much larger clone, this may be a read error. This sequence joins TRBV11-2 and TRBJ1-1; maybe TRBD1 (6 bases). From germline, CDR1 is SGHAT and CDR2 FQNNGV. Trimming removed 5 bases at V and 0 bases at J, with 13 bases between. This CDR3 has 15 amino acids. The CDR3 DNA sequence: TGTGCCAGCAGCCCCCGGGGGGGCATGAACACTGAAGCTTTCTTT. As protein: CASSPRGGMNTEAFF.

The rearrangement links TRBV7-8 to TRBJ2-2; no reliable D call. CDR3 length: 12 residues. V was cut by 2 bases and J by 6 bases, with 4 bases left in between. Germline CDR1 reads SGHVS; CDR2 reads FQNEAQ. The CDR3, as DNA: TGTGCCAGCAGCTTATACTCCGGGGAGCTGTTTTTT. Translated: CASSLYSGELFF.

CDR3 bases: TGTGCCAGCTCACCAGACAGGCAATCGGACTATGGCTACACCTTC. Its translation: CASSPDRQSDYGYTF. The V and J genes are TRBV18 and TRBJ1-2; D possibly corresponds to TRBD1 (6 bases). The V end lost 2 bases, the J end lost 3 bases, and 13 bases lay between the germline ends. In germline, CDR1 is KGHSH, CDR2 LQKENI. This CDR3 is built from 15 residues.

This clone was seen only a few times. The chain uses TRBV23-1 and TRBJ2-7; 8 bases map to TRBD2. TRBV23-1 is assigned to the ORF class and has an uncertain function. The V and J ends lost 4 bases and 2 bases, in that order; junction bases with no gene match: 4. This CDR3 has 14 residues. CDR3 sequence (DNA): TGCGCCAGCAGTCCCGGGACTAGTCCCTACGAGCAGTACTTC. It encodes CASSPGTSPYEQYF.

The V gene is TRBV27, the J gene TRBJ2-7, with a possible D match to TRBD2 (7 bases). Germline loops: CDR1 MNHEY, CDR2 SMNVEV (reference sequence). Trimming stripped 6 bases from V and 7 bases from J, with 25 bases between. The CDR3 runs to 16 residues. As DNA, the CDR3 is TGTGCCAGCAGCCCTAGGGGCGGGGGCGCCCCATGGGAGCAGTACTTC. It yields the protein CASSPRGGGAPWEQYF.

The rearrangement uses TRBV5-1 and TRBJ2-1; 12 nucleotides agree with TRBD2. The CDR3 has 16 residues. Germline assignment: CDR1 SGHRS and CDR2 YFSETQ. J was trimmed by 4 bases and V by 4 bases; bases with no gene match: 6. The CDR3 here is CASSHGLAGLYNEQFF. CDR3 coding DNA: TGCGCCAGCAGCCATGGACTAGCGGGGTTATACAATGAGCAGTTCTTC.

J is TRBJ2-1 and V is TRBV29-1; 10 positions match TRBD1. V was clipped by 7 bases and J by 7 bases; unmatched bases: 10. Germline loops: CDR1 SQVTM, CDR2 ANQGSEA. The CDR3 runs 14 residues. The CDR3 DNA reads as TGCAGCGGACGCACCGGGACAGGGGCGAATGAGCAGTTCTTC. Residues: CSGRTGTGANEQFF.

This chain joins TRBV5-1 and TRBJ2-2; 8 bases are a match to TRBD2. Germline CDR1 SGHRS, CDR2 YFSETQ. This CDR3 region has 18 residues. J gave up 0 bases and V 1 base, and 8 bases lay outside the gene matches. The CDR3 sequence is CASSLLPLAASNTGELFF. The CDR3 DNA is TGCGCCAGCAGCTTGCTGCCACTAGCGGCTTCGAACACCGGGGAGCTGTTTTTT.

V usage is TRBV7-2 and J usage is TRBJ2-3; possible D gene TRBD1, 5 bases. CDR1 and CDR2 from the germline V gene are SGHTA and FQGNSA. There are 14 residues in the CDR3. V was trimmed by 5 bases and J by 6 bases, leaving 15 bases between them. The CDR3 reads CASSQGPARDTQYF. In nucleotides, the CDR3 is TGTGCCAGCAGCCAGGGCCCGGCGAGGGATACGCAGTATTTT.

This chain uses TRBV3-1 (or the pseudogene TRBV3-2) with TRBJ2-7; no clear D. Germline V gene data show CDR1 as LGHDT and CDR2 as YNNKEL (reference sequence). With 2 bases removed from V and 2 bases from J, the gap between germline ends came to 4 bases. The CDR3 totals 12 residues. CDR3 residues: CASSQTPYEQYF. Here the CDR3 DNA reads TGTGCCAGCAGCCAAACTCCCTACGAGCAGTACTTC.

V usage is TRBV24-1 and J usage is TRBJ2-3, with D possibly TRBD1 on 6 matching bases. The CDR3 is 18 residues long. Germline V gene data show CDR1 as KGHDR and CDR2 as SFDVKD. V lost 3 bases, J lost 4 bases, and 22 bases lay in between. DNA for the CDR3: TGTGCCACCAGTGATGGGGCAGGACAGCACCGAGGGGCAGATACGCAGTATTTT. Amino acid sequence: CATSDGAGQHRGADTQYF.

The rearrangement joins TRBV7-9 to TRBJ1-1; D possibly corresponds to TRBD1 (5 bases). V lost 4 bases and J 4 bases, leaving 19 bases between the germline ends. The CDR3 is made up of 16 amino acids. Germline CDR1 reads SEHNR; CDR2 reads FQNEAQ (reference sequence). CDR3: CASSSPGEGGGTEAFF. The CDR3 DNA reads as TGTGCCAGCAGCTCCCCCGGGGAGGGCGGGGGCACTGAAGCTTTCTTT.

The chain recombines TRBV6-5 with TRBJ1-2; 12 bases fit TRBD1. Germline assignment: CDR1 MNHEY and CDR2 SVGAGI. Trimming cost V 0 bases and J 6 bases; bases outside gene matches: 5. The CDR3 loop spans 16 amino acids. The CDR3 region is CASSYSPGQGANGYTF. CDR3 bases: TGTGCCAGCAGTTACTCCCCGGGACAGGGGGCAAATGGCTACACCTTC.